This TCR beta chain was captured in a study of a mutant IDH1 vaccine in newly diagnosed glioma. Looking at the study overall: Patients got their first vaccination 4-6 weeks after radiotherapy alone, or with temozolomide cycles. Beforehand, treatment had been radiotherapy, temozolomide, or both; the majority received both. Treated patients, averaging around 40 years, were roughly 62% male and roughly 38% female.

Indicated time point: week 11, during vaccination. Alongside topical imiquimod, each dose of vaccine comprised 300 ug of mutant IDH1 20-mer peptide. Donor diagnoses consisted of new WHO grade 3 or 4 IDH1-mutant, ATRX-lost astrocytomas. On this clone: Its antigen remains unknown.

The assay was immunoSEQ multiplex PCR, and TCRdb's table has in-frame clones only and misses some. The top ten hold more than 5.5% of the sample, which has some 60,000 clones, roughly 80% seen once. The junction had 7 bases not matched to a gene; V was cut back by 5 bases and J by 4 bases. There are 14 residues in the CDR3. Germline V CDR1 and CDR2: SGHRS, YFSETQ. The chain uses TRBV5-1 and TRBJ1-1; 8 nucleotides agree with TRBD1. This specimen was PBMCs, taken from a glioma patient whose treatment included an IDH1 peptide vaccine. The sequence was obtained from a man aged 45 to 65 with glioma. CDR3 sequence: CASSMTGAGTEAFF. CDR3 nucleotide sequence: TGCGCCAGCAGTATGACAGGGGCGGGCACTGAAGCTTTCTTT.